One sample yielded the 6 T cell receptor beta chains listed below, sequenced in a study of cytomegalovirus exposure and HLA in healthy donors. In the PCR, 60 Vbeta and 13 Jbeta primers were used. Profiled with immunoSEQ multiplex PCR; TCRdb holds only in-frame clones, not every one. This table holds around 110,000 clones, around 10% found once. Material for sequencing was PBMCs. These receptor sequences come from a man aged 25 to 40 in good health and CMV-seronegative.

The CDR3 region is CSVETQGQGGTDEQFF. CDR3 DNA: TGCAGCGTTGAGACTCAGGGACAGGGGGGGACCGATGAGCAGTTCTTC. The genes are TRBV29-1 and TRBJ2-1, with TRBD1 matching over 11 bases. Germline assignment: CDR1 SQVTM and CDR2 ANQGSEA. J was trimmed by 8 bases and V by 3 bases; bases with no gene match: 12. The CDR3 extends over 16 amino acids.

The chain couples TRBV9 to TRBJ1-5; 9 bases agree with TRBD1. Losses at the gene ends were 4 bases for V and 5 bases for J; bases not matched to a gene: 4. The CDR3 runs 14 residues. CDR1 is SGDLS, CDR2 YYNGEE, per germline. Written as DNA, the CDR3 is TGTGCCAGCAGCAGGGGACAGGGCGATCAGCCCCAGCATTTT. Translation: CASSRGQGDQPQHF.

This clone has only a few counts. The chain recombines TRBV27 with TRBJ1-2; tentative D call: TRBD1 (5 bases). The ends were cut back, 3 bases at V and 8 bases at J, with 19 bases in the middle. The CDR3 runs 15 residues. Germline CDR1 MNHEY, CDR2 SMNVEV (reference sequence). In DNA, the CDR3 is TGTGCCAGCAGTTTTCGGGGACTCGCAAACGGAGGCTACACCTTC. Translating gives CASSFRGLANGGYTF.

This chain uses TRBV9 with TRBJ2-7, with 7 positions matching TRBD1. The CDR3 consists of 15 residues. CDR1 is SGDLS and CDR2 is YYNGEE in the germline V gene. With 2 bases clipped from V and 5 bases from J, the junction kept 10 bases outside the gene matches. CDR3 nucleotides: TGTGCCAGCAGCGTTACAGGGGCTAGTGGGAACGAGCAGTACTTC. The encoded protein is CASSVTGASGNEQYF.

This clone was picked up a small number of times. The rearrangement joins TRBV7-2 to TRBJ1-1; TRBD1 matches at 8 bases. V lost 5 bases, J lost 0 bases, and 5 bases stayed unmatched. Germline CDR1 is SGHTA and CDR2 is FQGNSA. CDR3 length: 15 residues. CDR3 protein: CASSPQGQVNTEAFF. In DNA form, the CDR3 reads TGTGCCAGCAGCCCCCAGGGACAGGTGAACACTGAAGCTTTCTTT.

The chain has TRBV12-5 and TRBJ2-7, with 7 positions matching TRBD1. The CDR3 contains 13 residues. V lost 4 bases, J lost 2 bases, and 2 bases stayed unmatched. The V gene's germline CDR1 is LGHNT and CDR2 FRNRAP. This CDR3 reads CASGSQGAYEQYF. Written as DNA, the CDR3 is TGTGCTAGTGGTTCCCAGGGGGCCTACGAGCAGTACTTC.